The 7 T cell receptor beta chains given below trace back to one sample, sequenced in a study of cytomegalovirus exposure and HLA in healthy donors. Libraries were prepared by immunoSEQ multiplex PCR; TCRdb keeps only in-frame clonotypes and omits some of them. This table has tens of thousands of clones, roughly 90% appearing once. Sequencing was performed on PBMCs. The source is a young woman in good health and CMV-seropositive.

This chain joins TRBV6-5 and TRBJ1-2; TRBD1 is a possible D gene (5 bases). The CDR3 is 13 residues long. The ends were cut back, 6 bases at V and 4 bases at J, with 12 bases in the middle. CDR1 and CDR2 (germline): MNHEY, SVGAGI. The CDR3 coding sequence is TGTGCCAGCAGCCCCCAGGGTCTCTATGGCTACACCTTC. Protein: CASSPQGLYGYTF.

The CDR3 here is CAISPGGQVREQYF. CDR3 DNA sequence: TGTGCCATCAGCCCCGGGGGACAGGTCCGGGAGCAGTACTTC. The V gene is TRBV10-3, the J gene TRBJ2-7; 8 nucleotides align to TRBD1. The V and J ends lost 6 bases and 7 bases, in that order; junction bases with no gene match: 11. The CDR3 extends over 14 amino acids. From germline, CDR1 is ENHRY and CDR2 SYGVKD.

V gene TRBV5-1 combines with J gene TRBJ2-2, with 9 bases that match TRBD2. V lost 5 bases to trimming and J lost 3 bases; unmatched junction nucleotides: 8. The germline V gene has CDR1 SGHRS and CDR2 YFSETQ. This CDR3 has 16 amino acids. CDR3 sequence reads: CASSFDRGGDTGELFF. The CDR3, as DNA: TGCGCCAGCAGTTTCGATCGCGGGGGGGACACCGGGGAGCTGTTTTTT.

The chain links TRBV27 to TRBJ1-1; TRBD1 matches at 7 bases. The CDR3 covers 14 residues. Per germline, CDR1 MNHEY and CDR2 SMNVEV (reference sequence). V was pared by 5 bases and J by 1 base, with 4 bases of the junction left unmatched. In DNA form, the CDR3 reads TGTGCCAGCAGTGCGTGGGACAGGAACACTGAAGCTTTCTTT. The encoded protein is CASSAWDRNTEAFF.

The V gene is TRBV5-1, the J gene TRBJ2-1, with 10 nucleotides matching TRBD1. The germline gives CDR1 SGHRS, CDR2 YFSETQ. V gave up 3 bases and J gave up 4 bases; unmatched junction bases: 7. This CDR3 contains 16 residues. CDR3: CASSSGDRGIYNEQFF. CDR3 nucleotides: TGCGCCAGCAGCTCGGGGGACAGGGGAATTTACAATGAGCAGTTCTTC.

The DNA for the CDR3 is TGTGCCAGCAGCCAAGAAGCAGGACTAGCGTCCAATGAGCAGTTCTTC. It translates to CASSQEAGLASNEQFF. V is TRBV4-2 and J is TRBJ2-1, with 9 bases that match TRBD2. Unmatched junction bases numbered 6, after V lost 0 bases and J lost 6 bases. The CDR3 runs 16 residues. Germline assignment: CDR1 LGHNA and CDR2 YNFKEQ.

CDR3 coding DNA: TGTGCCAGCAGCACCCACAGGGGGGTACGATCACCCCTCCACTTT. Its translation is CASSTHRGVRSPLHF. The V call is TRBV7-2, the J call TRBJ1-6; 8 positions match TRBD1. Germline assignment: CDR1 SGHTA and CDR2 FQGNSA. V trimming: 5 bases; J trimming: 10 bases; junction bases outside the gene matches: 10. The CDR3 spans 15 residues.